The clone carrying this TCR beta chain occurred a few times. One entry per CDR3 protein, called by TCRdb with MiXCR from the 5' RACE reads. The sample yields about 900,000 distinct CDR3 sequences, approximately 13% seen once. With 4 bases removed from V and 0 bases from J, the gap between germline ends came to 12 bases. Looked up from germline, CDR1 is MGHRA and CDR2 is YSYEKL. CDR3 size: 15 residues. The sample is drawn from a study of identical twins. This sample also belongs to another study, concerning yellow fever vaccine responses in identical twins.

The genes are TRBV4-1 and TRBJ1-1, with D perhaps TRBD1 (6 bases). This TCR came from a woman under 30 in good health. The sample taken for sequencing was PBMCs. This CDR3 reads CASSRHRDLNTEAFF. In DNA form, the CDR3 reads TGCGCCAGCAGCCGCCACAGGGACCTGAACACTGAAGCTTTCTTT.